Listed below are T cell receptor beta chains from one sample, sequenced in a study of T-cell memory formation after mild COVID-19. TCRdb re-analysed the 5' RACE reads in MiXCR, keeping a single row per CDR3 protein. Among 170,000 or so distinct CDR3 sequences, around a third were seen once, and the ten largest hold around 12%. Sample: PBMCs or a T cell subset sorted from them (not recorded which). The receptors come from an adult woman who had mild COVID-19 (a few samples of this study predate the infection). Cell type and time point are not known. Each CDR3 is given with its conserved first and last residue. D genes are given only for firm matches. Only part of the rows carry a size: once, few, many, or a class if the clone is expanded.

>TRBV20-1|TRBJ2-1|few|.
CSAIKGHEQFF
TGCAGTGCTATTAAAGGGCATGAGCAGTTCTTC
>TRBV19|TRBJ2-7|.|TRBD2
CASSFEAGGSYEQYF
TGTGCCAGTAGTTTCGAAGCGGGGGGATCCTACGAGCAGTACTTC
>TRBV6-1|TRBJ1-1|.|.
CASSREVGGVRLNTEAFF
TGTGCCAGCAGTAGAGAGGTTGGGGGAGTAAGGTTGAACACTGAAGCTTTCTTT
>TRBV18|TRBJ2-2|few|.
CASSPLTTGFGNTGELFF
TGTGCCAGCTCACCGCTTACTACAGGTTTCGGGAACACCGGGGAGCTGTTTTTT
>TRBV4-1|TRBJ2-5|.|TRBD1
CASSQEPGQNQETQYF
TGCGCCAGCAGCCAAGAGCCGGGACAGAATCAAGAGACCCAGTACTTC
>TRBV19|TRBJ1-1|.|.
CASHPWSSGGAEAFF
TGTGCCAGTCACCCGTGGTCGAGCGGGGGGGCTGAAGCTTTCTTT
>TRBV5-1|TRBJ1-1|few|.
CASRYGVSTEAFF
TGCGCCAGCAGGTATGGGGTAAGCACTGAAGCTTTCTTT
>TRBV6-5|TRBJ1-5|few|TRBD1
CASSSGQVSNQPQHF
TGTGCCAGCAGTTCCGGACAGGTCAGCAATCAGCCCCAGCATTTT
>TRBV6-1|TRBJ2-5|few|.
CASRDSQETQYF
TGTGCCAGCAGGGACAGCCAAGAGACCCAGTACTTC
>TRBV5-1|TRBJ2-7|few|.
CASSLVPGMYEQYF
TGCGCCAGCAGCTTGGTCCCAGGGATGTACGAGCAGTACTTC
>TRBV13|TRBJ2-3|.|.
CASSLGPTQYF
TGTGCCAGCAGCTTAGGCCCTACGCAGTATTTT
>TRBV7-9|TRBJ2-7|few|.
CASSLNQGDYEQYF
TGTGCCAGCAGCTTAAATCAGGGAGACTACGAGCAGTACTTC
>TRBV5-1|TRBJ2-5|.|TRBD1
CASSLAPTGALETQYF
TGCGCCAGCAGCTTGGCCCCGACAGGGGCTTTGGAGACCCAGTACTTC
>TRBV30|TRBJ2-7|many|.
CAWSLGVQSSYEQYF
TGTGCCTGGTCCCTGGGGGTCCAGAGCTCCTACGAGCAGTACTTC
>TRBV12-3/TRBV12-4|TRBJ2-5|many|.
CASSLFPVGTKETQYF
TGTGCCAGCAGCCTCTTCCCTGTGGGGACCAAAGAGACCCAGTACTTC
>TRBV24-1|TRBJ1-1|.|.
CATSDPGHEAFF
TGTGCCACCAGTGATCCCGGACATGAAGCTTTCTTT
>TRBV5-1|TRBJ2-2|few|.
CASSSYRVANTGELFF
TGCGCCAGCAGCTCCTACAGGGTCGCGAACACCGGGGAGCTGTTTTTT
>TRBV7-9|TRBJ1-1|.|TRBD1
CASSLGGGTGNTEAFF
TGTGCCAGCAGCTTAGGGGGTGGGACAGGGAACACTGAAGCTTTCTTT
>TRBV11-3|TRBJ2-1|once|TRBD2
CASSLRLAGALLNEQFF
TGTGCCAGCAGCTTAAGACTAGCGGGAGCGCTCCTCAATGAGCAGTTCTTC
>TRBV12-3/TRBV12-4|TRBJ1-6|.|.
CASSLGGRVNSPLHF
TGTGCCAGCAGTTTAGGGGGCAGGGTTAATTCACCCCTCCACTTT
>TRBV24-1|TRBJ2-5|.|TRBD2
CATSDYEAGSKETQYF
TGTGCCACCAGTGATTACGAAGCGGGGAGCAAAGAGACCCAGTACTTC
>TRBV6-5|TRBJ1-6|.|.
CATTTTGIGSPLHF
TGTGCCACCACCACCACAGGGATCGGTTCACCCCTCCACTTT
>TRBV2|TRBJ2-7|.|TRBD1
CASSEQGQSYEQYF
TGTGCCAGCAGTGAACAGGGACAGTCCTACGAGCAGTACTTC
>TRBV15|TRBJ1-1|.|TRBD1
CATSRDLGTGGTEAFF
TGTGCCACCAGCAGAGATCTCGGGACAGGGGGCACTGAAGCTTTCTTT
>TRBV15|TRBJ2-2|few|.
CATSRERDNTGELFF
TGTGCCACCAGCAGGGAACGGGATAACACCGGGGAGCTGTTTTTT
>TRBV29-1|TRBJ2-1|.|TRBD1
CSVVRAQGVDEQFF
TGCAGCGTGGTCCGGGCACAGGGGGTCGATGAGCAGTTCTTC
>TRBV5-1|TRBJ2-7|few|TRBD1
CASSGTGVIYEQYF
TGCGCCAGCAGCGGGACAGGGGTGATTTACGAGCAGTACTTC
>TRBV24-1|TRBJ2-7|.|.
CATSDYGRDGSYEQYF
TGTGCCACCAGTGATTACGGCAGGGACGGCTCCTACGAGCAGTACTTC
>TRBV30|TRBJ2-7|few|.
CAWSSADNEQYF
TGTGCCTGGAGTTCGGCGGACAACGAGCAGTACTTC
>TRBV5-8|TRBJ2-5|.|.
CASRVGRRQQETQYF
TGTGCCAGCAGGGTTGGACGGCGGCAACAAGAGACCCAGTACTTC
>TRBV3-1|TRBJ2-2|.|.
CASSQMVGSTGELFF
TGTGCCAGCAGCCAGATGGTTGGGTCAACCGGGGAGCTGTTTTTT
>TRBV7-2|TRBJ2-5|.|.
CASSLGGGWETQYF
TGTGCCAGCAGCTTAGGAGGGGGGTGGGAGACCCAGTACTTC
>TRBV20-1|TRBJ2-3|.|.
CSARGGVRDTQYF
TGCAGTGCTAGGGGCGGGGTCCGGGATACGCAGTATTTT
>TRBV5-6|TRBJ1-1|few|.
CASSFSLNTEAFF
TGTGCCAGCAGCTTTAGTTTGAACACTGAAGCTTTCTTT
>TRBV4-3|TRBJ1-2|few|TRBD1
CASSRGTGVEGYTF
TGCGCCAGCAGCCGAGGGACAGGGGTGGAAGGCTACACCTTC
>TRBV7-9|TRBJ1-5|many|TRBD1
CASSSTGGNQPQHF
TGTGCCAGCAGCTCGACAGGGGGCAATCAGCCCCAGCATTTT
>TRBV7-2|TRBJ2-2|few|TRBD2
CASSPSGPNTGELFF
TGTGCCAGCAGCCCTAGCGGTCCGAACACCGGGGAGCTGTTTTTT
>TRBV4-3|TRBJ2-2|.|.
CASSQDWGTGELFF
TGCGCCAGCAGCCAAGATTGGGGGACCGGGGAGCTGTTTTTT
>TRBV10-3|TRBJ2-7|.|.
CAISESRQEAYEQYF
TGTGCCATCAGTGAGTCGAGACAGGAGGCCTACGAGCAGTACTTC
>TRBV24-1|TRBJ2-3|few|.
CATSDLAGSTDTQYF
TGTGCCACCAGTGATTTGGCGGGTAGCACAGATACGCAGTATTTT
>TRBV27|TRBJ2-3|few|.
CASTPFSGLTDTQYF
TGTGCCAGCACCCCATTTAGCGGCCTCACAGATACGCAGTATTTT
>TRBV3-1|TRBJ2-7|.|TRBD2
CASGDSRDYYEQYF
TGTGCCAGCGGCGACTCCCGGGACTACTACGAGCAGTACTTC
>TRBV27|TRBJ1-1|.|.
CASGIPGFEAFF
TGTGCCAGCGGAATCCCGGGATTTGAAGCTTTCTTT
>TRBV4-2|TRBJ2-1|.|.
CASSQDAASYNEQFF
TGTGCCAGCAGCCAAGATGCGGCTAGCTACAATGAGCAGTTCTTC
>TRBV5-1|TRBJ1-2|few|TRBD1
CASSFTGESANYGYTF
TGCGCCAGCAGCTTTACAGGGGAAAGTGCTAACTATGGCTACACCTTC
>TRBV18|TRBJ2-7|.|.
CASSPLKATSYEQYF
TGTGCCAGCTCCCCTTTGAAGGCCACTTCCTACGAGCAGTACTTC
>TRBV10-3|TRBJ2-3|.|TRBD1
CAIADTNRGDTQYF
TGTGCCATCGCGGACACCAACAGGGGAGATACGCAGTATTTT
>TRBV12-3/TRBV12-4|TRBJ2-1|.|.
CASSLGGSLQFF
TGTGCCAGCAGTTTAGGCGGTAGTTTACAGTTCTTC
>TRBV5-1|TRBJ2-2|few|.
CASGGEAGNTGELFF
TGCGCCAGCGGAGGAGAGGCCGGGAACACCGGGGAGCTGTTTTTT
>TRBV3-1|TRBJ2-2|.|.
CASHNTGELFF
TGTGCCAGCCATAACACCGGGGAGCTGTTTTTT
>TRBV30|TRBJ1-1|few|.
CAWSYGQNTEAFF
TGTGCCTGGAGTTATGGGCAGAACACTGAAGCTTTCTTT
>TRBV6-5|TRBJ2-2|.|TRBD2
CASSYGTSVMNTGELFF
TGTGCCAGCAGTTACGGGACTAGCGTCATGAACACCGGGGAGCTGTTTTTT